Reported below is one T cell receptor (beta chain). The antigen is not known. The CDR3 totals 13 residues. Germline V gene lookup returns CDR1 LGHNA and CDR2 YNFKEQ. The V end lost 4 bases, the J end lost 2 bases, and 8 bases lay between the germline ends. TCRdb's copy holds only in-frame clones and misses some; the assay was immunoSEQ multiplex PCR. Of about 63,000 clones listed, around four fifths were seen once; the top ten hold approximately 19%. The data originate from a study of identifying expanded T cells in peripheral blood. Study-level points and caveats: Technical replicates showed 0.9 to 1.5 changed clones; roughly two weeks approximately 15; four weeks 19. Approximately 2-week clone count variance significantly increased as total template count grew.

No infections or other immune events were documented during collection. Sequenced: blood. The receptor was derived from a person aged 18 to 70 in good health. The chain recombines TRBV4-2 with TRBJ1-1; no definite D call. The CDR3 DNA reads TGTGCCAGCAGCCGACTTGGAAACACTGAAGCTTTCTTT. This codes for CASSRLGNTEAFF.